The rows below give T cell receptor beta chains drawn from one sample of a study of response to subunit inactivated influenza vaccine. TCRdb ran MiXCR on the RT-PCR reads and lists one entry per CDR3 protein. Of some 500,000 distinct CDR3 sequences in the sample, 25% were seen once. This specimen consisted of CD4+ T cells sorted from PBMCs, obtained more than 4 days after vaccination. The receptors were gathered from a man aged 50-59 years who received an inactivated influenza vaccine. The CDR3 runs from the conserved cysteine through the conserved F or W. Each record gives: clone size, D gene, V gene, J gene, CDR3 DNA, CDR3 protein. A D gene is named only where the DNA matches it firmly. A row's size may be missing; if present it is once, few, many or a size class.

>.|.|TRBV12-3/TRBV12-4|TRBJ1-2
TGTGCCAGCAGTTTAGGGGAAGGACAAGACGGCTACACCTTC
CASSLGEGQDGYTF
>few|.|TRBV7-2|TRBJ2-1
TGTGCCAGCAGCTTATACGGGATTGATTACAATGAGCAGTTCTTC
CASSLYGIDYNEQFF
>.|TRBD2|TRBV29-1|TRBJ2-1
TGCAGCGGACTAAGCGGGAGGGCCCCCTTATACAATGAGCAGTTCTTC
CSGLSGRAPLYNEQFF
>.|.|TRBV12-3/TRBV12-4|TRBJ1-6
TGTGCCAGCAGTTTAGCGGTCGGAGAATCACCCCTCCACTTT
CASSLAVGESPLHF
>.|.|TRBV2|TRBJ2-1
TGTGCCAGCAGTGCCGTCCGGGGGTACAATGAGCAGTTCTTC
CASSAVRGYNEQFF
>.|.|TRBV5-1|TRBJ2-7
TGCGCCAGCAGCTTGTCGGGGGTGGTGGACTACGAGCAGTACTTC
CASSLSGVVDYEQYF
>.|.|TRBV24-1|TRBJ1-2
TGTGCCACCAGTGAAGGAAGAGGAAAGAACTATGGCTACACCTTC
CATSEGRGKNYGYTF
>few|TRBD2|TRBV27|TRBJ2-1
TGTGCCAGCAGTTTGGCAACTAGCGGGGGGCGCAATGAGCAGTTCTTC
CASSLATSGGRNEQFF
>few|.|TRBV12-3/TRBV12-4|TRBJ1-1
TGTGCCAGCAGTTACGACAGTTATATGAACACTGAAGCTTTCTTT
CASSYDSYMNTEAFF
>.|TRBD1|TRBV10-3|TRBJ1-1
TGTGCCATCAGTACCGACAGGGCGAACACTGAAGCTTTCTTT
CAISTDRANTEAFF
>few|.|TRBV3-1|TRBJ2-1
TGTGCCAGCAGTCGCGCAGGGCCGAATGAGCAGTTCTTC
CASSRAGPNEQFF
>.|.|TRBV20-1|TRBJ1-1
TGCAGTGCTAGAGATAGACGGAGGATGAACACTGAAGCTTTCTTT
CSARDRRRMNTEAFF
>.|.|TRBV6-5|TRBJ2-7
TGTGCCAGCAGTTTCCTCTCGCGGAGGAGCTCCTACGAGCAGTACTTC
CASSFLSRRSSYEQYF
>once|.|TRBV18|TRBJ1-4
TGTGCCAGCTCACCAGCAGGGGCGGATGAAAAACTGTTTTTT
CASSPAGADEKLFF
>.|.|TRBV5-1|TRBJ1-6
TGCGCCAGCAGCTTGGAACAGGGACCCCGATCCCTCCACTTT
CASSLEQGPRSLHF
>.|TRBD2|TRBV29-1|TRBJ2-5
TGCAGCGTTGATGTTAGCGGGGGGTCTCAAGAGACCCAGTACTTC
CSVDVSGGSQETQYF
>few|TRBD2|TRBV4-1|TRBJ2-2
TGCGCCAGCAGCCACTCTAGCGGGGGGGCTCGGGACGGGGAGCTGTTTTTT
CASSHSSGGARDGELFF
>.|TRBD2|TRBV4-2|TRBJ2-1
TGTGCCAGCAGCCATCAATATCTACGGGGGGAGTATGAGCAGTTCTTC
CASSHQYLRGEYEQFF
>once|TRBD2|TRBV19|TRBJ2-5
TGTGCCAGTAGTCCACAAGCGGGAGGACGGGAGACCCAGTACTTC
CASSPQAGGRETQYF
>.|.|TRBV6-1|TRBJ2-7
TGTGCCAGCAGTGAACAGGACCGACTCGACGAGCAGTACTTC
CASSEQDRLDEQYF
>.|TRBD1|TRBV28|TRBJ2-1
TGTGCCAGCAGCTCCACAGGGGGCGCATCAAGGCATGAGCAGTTCTTC
CASSSTGGASRHEQFF
>.|.|TRBV7-2|TRBJ2-7
TGTGCCAGCAGCTTACACTACACAAGCTCCTACGAGCAGTACTTC
CASSLHYTSSYEQYF
>.|TRBD1|TRBV7-2|TRBJ2-5
TGTGCCAGTTCGGACAGGGGGCGCACGAAGACCCAGTACTTC
CASSDRGRTKTQYF
>.|.|TRBV5-5|TRBJ1-1
TGTGCCAGCAGCCGATTGACTGGACTGAACACTGAAGCTTTCTTT
CASSRLTGLNTEAFF
>.|TRBD2|TRBV12-3/TRBV12-4|TRBJ2-1
TGTGCCAGCAGACCCCGGGCGGGGGGGTACAATGAGCAGTTCTTC
CASRPRAGGYNEQFF
>.|TRBD2|TRBV7-3|TRBJ2-1
TGTGCCAGCAGCTCCTCTAGCGGACCCTACAATGAGCAGTTCTTC
CASSSSSGPYNEQFF
>.|.|TRBV30|TRBJ1-5
TGTGCCTGGAGTGAGGGGCTCAATCAGCCCCAGCATTTT
CAWSEGLNQPQHF
>once|.|TRBV29-1|TRBJ2-5
TGCAGCGTTGTACCTGTCCAAGAGACCCAGTACTTC
CSVVPVQETQYF
>.|TRBD1|TRBV9|TRBJ2-1
TGTGCCAGCAGCGTAGGGAGACAGGGGGCAGAAGAGCAGTTCTTC
CASSVGRQGAEEQFF
>few|TRBD2|TRBV29-1|TRBJ2-7
TGCAGCGTTGAAGACCCTAGCGGGGTCTACGAGCAGTACTTC
CSVEDPSGVYEQYF
>few|.|TRBV6-5|TRBJ1-6
TGTGCCAGCAGTTACTCCTGGTCAAGTCAGAATTCACCCCTCCACTTT
CASSYSWSSQNSPLHF
>.|.|TRBV18|TRBJ1-1
TGTGCCAGCTCACCACAGAACAGGAACACTGAAGCTTTCTTT
CASSPQNRNTEAFF
>.|.|TRBV7-2|TRBJ2-6
TGTGCCAGCAAAACAGGGTCTGGGGCCAACGTCCTGACTTTC
CASKTGSGANVLTF
>.|.|TRBV9|TRBJ2-7
TGTGCCAGCAGCGTAGCTCCGTCTCTGGGGAACGAGCAGTACTTC
CASSVAPSLGNEQYF
>many|.|TRBV5-1|TRBJ2-5
TGCGCCAGCAGCGCTGGGACCAGGGAGACCCAGTACTTC
CASSAGTRETQYF
>.|.|TRBV7-2|TRBJ2-5
TGTGCCAGCAGCTTAGTTGCTATTCAGACCCAGTACTTC
CASSLVAIQTQYF
>many|.|TRBV7-2|TRBJ1-1
TGTGCCAGCAGCTTCTCGATGAACACTGAAGCTTTCTTT
CASSFSMNTEAFF
>.|TRBD1|TRBV7-2|TRBJ1-1
TGTGCCAGCAGCTTCACAGGGGATAGGACTGAAGCTTTCTTT
CASSFTGDRTEAFF
>few|.|TRBV29-1|TRBJ2-1
TGCAGCGTTGGAATGGGGGGCGTCAACAATGAGCAGTTCTTC
CSVGMGGVNNEQFF
>few|TRBD2|TRBV20-1|TRBJ2-7
TGCAGTGCTAGGTCTAGCGGGACCCCCCCCCACGAGCAGTACTTC
CSARSSGTPPHEQYF
>.|TRBD2|TRBV12-3/TRBV12-4|TRBJ2-5
TGTGCCAGCAGCCCAGGGAGGGGTGGCCAGTACTTC
CASSPGRGGQYF
>.|TRBD2|TRBV5-5|TRBJ2-7
TGTGCCAGCAGCGCGGGAGTTAACTACGAGCAGTACTTC
CASSAGVNYEQYF
>.|TRBD2|TRBV4-3|TRBJ2-5
TGCGCCAGCAGCCAAGATTACGGGGGGACCTTAAAGACCCAGTACTTC
CASSQDYGGTLKTQYF
>few|.|TRBV5-5|TRBJ1-6
TGTGCCAGCAGCATACTCAGGGGTGATTCACCCCTCCACTTT
CASSILRGDSPLHF
>few|.|TRBV20-1|TRBJ1-5
TGCAGTGCTAGAGATCTCGGCAGCTATAGCAATCAGCCCCAGCATTTT
CSARDLGSYSNQPQHF